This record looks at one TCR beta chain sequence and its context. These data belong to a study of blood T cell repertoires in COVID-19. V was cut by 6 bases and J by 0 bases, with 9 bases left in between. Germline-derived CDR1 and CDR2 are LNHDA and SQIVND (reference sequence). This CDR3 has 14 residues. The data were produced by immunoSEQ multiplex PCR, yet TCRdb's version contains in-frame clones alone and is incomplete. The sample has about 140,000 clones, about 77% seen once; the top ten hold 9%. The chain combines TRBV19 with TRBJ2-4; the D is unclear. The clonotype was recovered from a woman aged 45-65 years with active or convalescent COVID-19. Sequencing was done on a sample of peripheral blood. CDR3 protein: CASSHSLAKNIQYF. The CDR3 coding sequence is TGTGCCAGTAGCCACTCCCTAGCCAAAAACATTCAGTACTTC.